A single sample gave rise to the 10 T cell receptor beta chains below, sequenced in a study of long-term antiretroviral therapy in people with HIV. Version v3.0 of the immunoSEQ assay ran at survey level. Assay used: immunoSEQ multiplex PCR; TCRdb lists only in-frame clones, some missing. The table lists approximately 23,000 clones, about 81% of them singletons. The material sequenced was unsorted PBMCs, taken 1.5 years after starting antiretroviral therapy. These receptors originate from a man younger than 40 with HIV.

The V call is TRBV7-3, the J call TRBJ2-6; no clear D. Germline loops: CDR1 SGHTA, CDR2 FQGTGA. V lost 1 base, J lost 0 bases, and 10 bases lay in between. This CDR3 is built from 17 residues. Here the CDR3 DNA reads TGTGCCAGCAGCTTAAAGCCGGCTAGCTCTGGGGCCAACGTCCTGACTTTC. This sequence encodes CASSLKPASSGANVLTF.

This clone was seen a few times. V is TRBV28 and J is TRBJ2-7, with 11 bases that match TRBD1. Germline V gene lookup returns CDR1 MDHEN and CDR2 SYDVKM. The CDR3 has 13 amino acids. V dropped 6 bases and J dropped 9; count of bases not matched to a gene: 7. The DNA of the CDR3 is TGTGCCAGCAGCCAAGGGACAGGGGGATGGCAGTACTTC. Its protein is CASSQGTGGWQYF.

The chain links TRBV4-2 to TRBJ2-2; 7 bases line up with TRBD2. The V segment lost 4 bases and the J segment 7 bases; nucleotides outside the gene matches: 3. Germline lookup yields CDR1 LGHNA and CDR2 YNFKEQ. The CDR3 runs 13 residues. The CDR3 nucleotides read TGTGCCAGCAGCCCGGGAGGAGGCGGGGAGCTGTTTTTT. As protein: CASSPGGGGELFF.

The gene calls are TRBV7-2 and TRBJ2-5; 9 bases align to TRBD2. The trim removed 1 base at V and 4 bases at J, leaving 10 bases unmatched. The CDR3 extends over 17 amino acids. Germline loops: CDR1 SGHTA, CDR2 FQGNSA. Here the CDR3 reads CASSLGLLAGLAETQYF. CDR3 nucleotide sequence: TGTGCCAGCAGCTTAGGCCTACTAGCGGGCCTGGCAGAGACCCAGTACTTC.

This sequence joins TRBV29-1 and TRBJ1-2; D ambiguous. Trimming stripped 6 bases from V and 4 bases from J, with 18 bases between. The CDR3 sequence is 14 residues long. The V gene's germline CDR1 is SQVTM and CDR2 ANQGSEA. CDR3 in amino acids: CSVTVRLDTYGYTF. The DNA of the CDR3 is TGCAGCGTGACCGTCCGATTAGATACCTATGGCTACACCTTC. The variable domain in full, completed from reference TRBV29-1 and TRBJ1-2, reads SAVISQKPSRDICQRGTSLTIQCQVDSQVTMMFWYRQQPGQSLTLIATANQGSEATYESGFVIDKFPISRPNLTFSTLTVSNMSPEDSSIYLCSVTVRLDTYGYTFGSGTRLTVV.

The gene calls are TRBV18 and TRBJ2-7, with TRBD1 matching over 8 bases. V trimming: 2 bases; J trimming: 2 bases; junction bases outside the gene matches: 11. CDR3 length: 17 amino acids. CDR1 and CDR2 from the germline V gene are KGHSH and LQKENI. The DNA of the CDR3 is TGTGCCAGCTCACCAAGCTCTTATAGGGACAGGCCCTACGAGCAGTACTTC. Translated: CASSPSSYRDRPYEQYF. Variable domain in full (rest from reference TRBV18 and TRBJ2-7): NAGVMQNPRHLVRRRGQEARLRCSPMKGHSHVYWYRQLPEEGLKFMVYLQKENIIDESGMPKERFSAEFPKEGPSILRIQQVVRGDSAAYFCASSPSSYRDRPYEQYFGPGTRLTVT.

This clone was counted a few times. This chain joins TRBV11-2 and TRBJ2-7; D is undetermined. Germline V gene sequence: CDR1 SGHAT, CDR2 FQNNGV. Trimming stripped 2 bases from V and 3 bases from J, with 14 bases between. The CDR3 contains 15 residues. The CDR3 DNA follows: TGTGCCAGCAGCTTATATCGGCAGCCTCTCTACGAGCAGTACTTC. It encodes CASSLYRQPLYEQYF.

V and J are TRBV7-2 and TRBJ2-3; tentative D call: TRBD2 (6 bases). Germline V gives CDR1 SGHTA, CDR2 FQGNSA. The CDR3 is made up of 14 amino acids. V lost 2 bases to trimming and J lost 5 bases, with 11 bases between them. CDR3 protein: CASSLNGGKDTQYF. As DNA, the CDR3 is TGTGCCAGCAGCTTAAACGGCGGGAAAGATACGCAGTATTTT.

The rearrangement links TRBV5-1 to TRBJ1-5; 7 bases map to TRBD1. This CDR3 region has 14 residues. V was pared by 4 bases and J by 4 bases, with 5 bases of the junction left unmatched. Germline CDR1 and CDR2: SGHRS and YFSETQ. The CDR3 spells CASSPGQLNQPQHF. The DNA for the CDR3 is TGCGCCAGCAGCCCGGGACAGTTGAATCAGCCCCAGCATTTT.

V and J are TRBV5-4 and TRBJ2-3; the D gene is possibly TRBD2 (7 bases). Trimming shortened V by 4 bases and J by 1 base, and 10 bases separated the two germline ends. CDR1 and CDR2 from the germline V gene are SGHNT and YYREEE (reference sequence). The CDR3 is made up of 14 amino acids. Written as DNA, the CDR3 is TGTGCCAGCAGCAGGGAGGGGGGCACAGATACGCAGTATTTT. Translating gives CASSREGGTDTQYF.